The 31 T cell receptor beta chains below were found in one sample sequenced in a study of blood T cell repertoires in COVID-19. Profiled with immunoSEQ multiplex PCR; TCRdb holds only in-frame clones, not every one. The data hold around 75,000 clones, with approximately 84% observed a single time. The sequenced sample consisted of peripheral blood. The receptors were gathered from a man aged 50 to 59 with COVID-19, enrolled during active disease.

The chain couples TRBV11-2 to TRBJ1-1; 8 bases are shared with TRBD1. Germline CDR1 is SGHAT and CDR2 is FQNNGV. The CDR3 consists of 14 residues. V lost 2 bases to trimming and J lost 6 bases; unmatched junction nucleotides: 5. The CDR3 here is CASSLQGARSEAFF. The CDR3 nucleotides read TGTGCCAGCAGCTTACAGGGGGCGCGATCTGAAGCTTTCTTT.

The rearrangement links TRBV7-2 to TRBJ2-5, with D perhaps matching TRBD2 (5 bases). The CDR3 has 13 amino acids. Trimming cost V 3 bases and J 5 bases, with 10 bases left between them. Looked up from germline, CDR1 is SGHTA and CDR2 is FQGNSA. CDR3 bases: TGTGCCAGCAGCTTCCGGGGTAGGGAGACCCAGTACTTC. Its protein product is CASSFRGRETQYF. The variable domain in full, completed from reference TRBV7-2 and TRBJ2-5, reads GAGVSQSPSNKVTEKGKDVELRCDPISGHTALYWYRQSLGQGLEFLIYFQGNSAPDKSGLPSDRFSAERTGGSVSTLTIQRTQQEDSAVYLCASSFRGRETQYFGPGTRLLVL.

The chain recombines TRBV7-3 with TRBJ2-3; TRBD2 matches 7 bases. Germline V gene sequence: CDR1 SGHTA, CDR2 FQGTGA. The length of the CDR3 is 12 residues. V shed 2 bases, J shed 9 bases, and the junction held 2 bases outside the gene matches. The CDR3 spells CASSLPGGTQYF. In DNA, the CDR3 is TGTGCCAGCAGCTTACCCGGGGGGACGCAGTATTTT.

V gene TRBV27 combines with J gene TRBJ1-4, with TRBD1 as a possible D gene (5 bases). Trimming took 5 bases from V and 0 from J, leaving 16 bases between them. Germline loops: CDR1 MNHEY, CDR2 SMNVEV (reference sequence). The CDR3 sequence is 17 residues long. The CDR3 DNA is TGTGCCAGCAGTCCCCAGGGAGGCACGACAACTAATGAAAAACTGTTTTTT. Its translation is CASSPQGGTTTNEKLFF.

V and J are TRBV7-2 and TRBJ2-1, with 10 nucleotides matching TRBD2. The germline CDR1 and CDR2 sequences are SGHTA and FQGNSA. The V segment lost 4 bases and the J segment 8 bases; nucleotides outside the gene matches: 8. The CDR3 covers 15 residues. DNA of the CDR3: TGTGCCAGCAGCTACTTTACTAGCGGGGTTGATGAGCAGTTCTTC. It is translated as CASSYFTSGVDEQFF.

The chain couples TRBV6-6 to TRBJ1-5; no clear D gene. The CDR3 is 13 amino acids. V lost 6 bases and J 4 bases, leaving 10 bases between the germline ends. Looked up from germline, CDR1 is MNHNY and CDR2 is SVGAGI (reference sequence). For the CDR3, the DNA is TGTGCCAGCAGCCAACGTCAGAATCAGCCCCAGCATTTT. Translating it yields CASSQRQNQPQHF.

This chain connects TRBV2 to TRBJ1-4; tentatively, D is TRBD1 (5 bases). Germline V gene sequence: CDR1 SNHLY, CDR2 FYNNEI. V was pared by 10 bases and J by 7 bases, with 13 bases between. This CDR3 has 12 residues. The CDR3 nucleotides read TGTGCCACTCAGGATAGGGGTGAAAAACTGTTTTTT. The encoded protein is CATQDRGEKLFF.

V usage is TRBV7-2 and J usage is TRBJ2-2; 9 nucleotides line up with TRBD2. The CDR3 consists of 17 residues. V was pared by 5 bases and J by 1 base, with 8 bases of the junction left unmatched. Germline V gene lookup returns CDR1 SGHTA and CDR2 FQGNSA. This CDR3 reads CASSKSSGGLNTGELFF. The CDR3 bases are TGTGCCAGCAGCAAAAGTAGCGGGGGCCTGAACACCGGGGAGCTGTTTTTT.

This clone has only a few counts. The rearrangement joins TRBV7-2 to TRBJ2-1; 10 bases match TRBD1. In germline, CDR1 is SGHTA, CDR2 FQGNSA. The CDR3 has 18 amino acids. The ends lost 5 bases at V and 1 base at J; junction bases unmatched: 11. CDR3 nucleotides: TGTGCCAGCAGCCTCAGTCCGGGACAGGGGTTATCCTACAATGAGCAGTTCTTC. It is translated as CASSLSPGQGLSYNEQFF.

The rearrangement links TRBV18 to TRBJ1-2, with D possibly matching TRBD1 (5 bases). This CDR3 is built from 14 residues. Looked up from germline, CDR1 is KGHSH and CDR2 is LQKENI. With 2 bases removed from V and 7 bases from J, the gap between germline ends came to 14 bases. CDR3 in DNA: TGTGCCAGCTCACCAACGGTTGGGCAGGGTGGCTACACCTTC. This codes for CASSPTVGQGGYTF.

This clone was observed once. The V and J genes are TRBV27 and TRBJ1-2; D is uncertain. Per the germline V gene, CDR1 is MNHEY and CDR2 is SMNVEV (reference sequence). V shed 6 bases and J shed 0 bases, with 14 bases lying between them. The CDR3 runs to 15 residues. For the CDR3, the DNA is TGTGCCAGCAGCAAGATACAAGTCCCTAACTATGGCTACACCTTC. Protein: CASSKIQVPNYGYTF.

The chain is built from TRBV21-1 and TRBJ2-1; the D call TRBD2 from the table was never checked on the DNA. TRBV21-1 is assigned pseudogene status. The CDR3 is made up of 16 amino acids. CDR3 protein: CASSKGGGAPYNEQFF. The DNA for the CDR3 is TGTGCCAGCAGCAAAGGAGGGGGGGCGCCCTACAATGAGCAGTTCTTC.

The chain joins TRBV30 to TRBJ2-1; 7 bases line up with TRBD2. J gave up 7 bases and V 3 bases, and 6 bases lay outside the gene matches. In germline, CDR1 is GTSNPN, CDR2 SVGIG (reference sequence). The CDR3 loop spans 13 amino acids. CDR3 DNA sequence: TGTGCCTGGAGCCTCGCCGGGGGGAATGAGCAGTTCTTC. Amino acid sequence: CAWSLAGGNEQFF.

CDR3 coding DNA: TGTGCCAGCAGCTTAACGGGAACTACCGAAAAACTGTTTTTT. It translates to CASSLTGTTEKLFF. The chain uses TRBV7-2 and TRBJ1-4; no clear D. Trimming removed 2 bases from V and 8 bases from J, with 12 bases in between. The CDR3 length is 14 residues. CDR1 SGHTA and CDR2 FQGNSA come from the germline V gene.

The chain joins TRBV7-3 to TRBJ1-1; maybe TRBD1 (6 bases). The ends were cut back, 2 bases at V and 5 bases at J, with 12 bases in the middle. The CDR3 has 14 residues. In germline, CDR1 is SGHTA, CDR2 FQGTGA. The CDR3 spells CASSLSGERTEAFF. CDR3 DNA sequence: TGTGCCAGCAGCTTATCAGGGGAGAGAACTGAAGCTTTCTTT.

This clone has more than one count but fewer than ten. The chain is built from TRBV12-3 or TRBV12-4 and TRBJ1-1; D gene unclear. Trimming pared 3 bases from V and 10 bases from J, leaving 15 bases between. This CDR3 has 13 residues. The CDR3 coding sequence is TGTGCCAGCAGTTTTAATGACCGACCGGGAGCTTTCTTT. Amino acid sequence: CASSFNDRPGAFF.

The chain combines TRBV7-9 with TRBJ1-5, with D maybe TRBD1 (5 bases). V was cut by 4 bases and J by 5 bases, with 15 bases left in between. The CDR3 extends over 15 amino acids. Looked up from germline, CDR1 is SEHNR and CDR2 is FQNEAQ (reference sequence). DNA for the CDR3: TGTGCCAGCAGCTCGGGTTGGGGGGAGGATCAGCCCCAGCATTTT. Amino acid sequence: CASSSGWGEDQPQHF. Together with reference TRBV7-9 and TRBJ1-5, the CDR3 gives the full variable domain: DTGVSQNPRHKITKRGQNVTFRCDPISEHNRLYWYRQTLGQGPEFLTYFQNEAQLEKSRLLSDRFSAERPKGSFSTLEIQRTEQGDSAMYLCASSSGWGEDQPQHFGDGTRLSIL.

The genes are TRBV27 and TRBJ2-4, with 7 bases identical to TRBD1. The germline CDR1 and CDR2 sequences are MNHEY and SMNVEV (reference sequence). The CDR3 totals 18 residues. V shed 5 bases and J 3 bases; nucleotides not matched to a gene: 16. The CDR3 region is CASSKGQPMTFGKNIQYF. The CDR3 DNA reads TGTGCCAGCAGTAAGGGACAGCCGATGACCTTTGGCAAAAACATTCAGTACTTC.

V gene TRBV5-6 combines with J gene TRBJ1-5, with a tentative D call TRBD1 (5 bases). Per germline, CDR1 SGHDT and CDR2 YYEEEE. Between the trimmed V and J ends, which lost 1 base and 7 bases, there was a span of 12 bases. The CDR3 loop spans 14 amino acids. The CDR3 DNA sequence: TGTGCCAGCAGCTTGTTAAGGGGCGAGCAGCCCCAGCATTTT. Its translation: CASSLLRGEQPQHF.

This clone showed up just once. V gene TRBV11-2 combines with J gene TRBJ1-2; D gene unclear. From germline, CDR1 is SGHAT and CDR2 FQNNGV. This CDR3 is built from 13 residues. V lost 0 bases and J 8 bases, leaving 10 bases between the germline ends. CDR3 amino acids: CASSLESGVGYTF. The CDR3 coding sequence is TGTGCCAGCAGCTTAGAATCCGGGGTGGGCTACACCTTC. The full variable domain, with the rest looked up from reference TRBV11-2 and TRBJ1-2, is EAGVAQSPRYKIIEKRQSVAFWCNPISGHATLYWYQQILGQGPKLLIQFQNNGVVDDSQLPKDRFSAERLKGVDSTLKIQPAKLEDSAVYLCASSLESGVGYTFGSGTRLTVV.

CDR3 loop: CASSYPTVQGRRSTDTQYF. The CDR3 DNA reads as TGTGCCAGCAGTTACCCGACAGTCCAAGGAAGGAGAAGCACAGATACGCAGTATTTT. The rearrangement uses TRBV6-2 or TRBV6-3 and TRBJ2-3; D may be TRBD1 (5 bases). V was trimmed by 2 bases and J by 0 bases, leaving 21 bases between them. This CDR3 comprises 19 residues. The germline gives CDR1 MNHEY, CDR2 SVGEGT.

V gene TRBV6-2 or TRBV6-3 combines with J gene TRBJ1-1; no clear D gene. The V and J ends lost 0 bases and 0 bases respectively, with 17 bases between them. The CDR3 sequence is 18 residues long. CDR1 and CDR2 from the germline V gene are MNHEY and SVGEGT. The CDR3 DNA is TGTGCCAGCAGTTACTCGCCGGGAAGGCGCCCCATGAACACTGAAGCTTTCTTT. Protein sequence: CASSYSPGRRPMNTEAFF.

V and J are TRBV11-2 and TRBJ2-3; 14 bases fit TRBD2. CDR3 length equals 15 residues. Germline loops: CDR1 SGHAT, CDR2 FQNNGV. V gave up 5 bases and J gave up 8 bases; unmatched junction bases: 6. The DNA for the CDR3 is TGTGCCAGCAGCCAAGGGACTAGCGGGGGCATTACGCAGTATTTT. Residues: CASSQGTSGGITQYF.

This CDR3 is CASSTPGTVNEQFF. In nucleotides, the CDR3 is TGTGCCAGCAGCACCCCCGGGACAGTCAATGAGCAGTTCTTC. The chain links TRBV7-2 to TRBJ2-1; TRBD1 aligns across 7 bases. V was clipped by 5 bases and J by 6 bases; unmatched bases: 7. The germline gives CDR1 SGHTA, CDR2 FQGNSA. This CDR3 comprises 14 residues. The full variable domain, in which reference TRBV7-2 and TRBJ2-1 provide the parts outside the CDR3, is GAGVSQSPSNKVTEKGKDVELRCDPISGHTALYWYRQSLGQGLEFLIYFQGNSAPDKSGLPSDRFSAERTGGSVSTLTIQRTQQEDSAVYLCASSTPGTVNEQFFGPGTRLTVL.

This clone was detected only a few times. This chain joins TRBV3-1 (or the pseudogene TRBV3-2) and TRBJ1-2; TRBD1 is a possible D gene (5 bases). The germline V gene has CDR1 LGHDT and CDR2 YNNKEL (reference sequence). CDR3 length equals 14 residues. Trimming took 4 bases from V and 6 from J, leaving 15 bases between them. The CDR3 is CASSPSVGGNGYTF. As DNA, the CDR3 is TGTGCCAGCAGCCCTTCTGTGGGGGGGAATGGCTACACCTTC.

V usage is TRBV18 and J usage is TRBJ2-5; no clear D. From germline, CDR1 is KGHSH and CDR2 LQKENI. The length of the CDR3 is 16 residues. V was cut by 0 bases and J by 4 bases, with 15 bases left in between. The chain's CDR3 is CASSPPIQVHSETQYF. CDR3 coding DNA: TGTGCCAGCTCACCACCGATCCAGGTTCACTCAGAGACCCAGTACTTC.

V and J are TRBV2 and TRBJ2-7; TRBD2 matches at 7 bases. The germline gives CDR1 SNHLY, CDR2 FYNNEI. The V segment lost 5 bases and the J segment 2 bases; nucleotides outside the gene matches: 6. The CDR3 has 14 amino acids. CDR3 DNA: TGTGCCAGCAGTAGCGGGACGGAACCCTACGAGCAGTACTTC. Its translation: CASSSGTEPYEQYF.

The chain recombines TRBV19 with TRBJ1-2; D uncertain. This CDR3 is 12 amino acids long. The germline V gene has CDR1 LNHDA and CDR2 SQIVND (reference sequence). V was shortened by 4 bases and J by 7 bases, with 10 bases between the two germline ends. DNA for the CDR3: TGTGCCAGTAGTACGGGGTTAGGTGGCTACACCTTC. It yields the protein CASSTGLGGYTF.

J is TRBJ2-7 and V is TRBV5-6, with 7 bases fitting TRBD1. The CDR3 extends over 15 amino acids. J was trimmed by 3 bases and V by 4 bases; bases with no gene match: 10. Per the germline V gene, CDR1 is SGHDT and CDR2 is YYEEEE. The CDR3 spells CASSTRGRSYYEQYF. CDR3 sequence (DNA): TGTGCCAGCAGCACCAGGGGGAGATCCTACTACGAGCAGTACTTC.

The J gene is TRBJ1-3, the V gene TRBV2, with D perhaps TRBD1 (5 bases). The CDR3 length is 16 residues. The germline V and J ends were trimmed by 4 bases and 0 bases, with 13 bases remaining between them. Looked up from germline, CDR1 is SNHLY and CDR2 is FYNNEI. Here the CDR3 reads CASSGVVGDSGNTIYF. CDR3 DNA: TGTGCCAGCAGTGGGGTTGTAGGGGACTCTGGAAACACCATATATTTT.

The chain employs TRBV5-1 and TRBJ2-6; TRBD2 aligns across 8 bases. The trim removed 4 bases at V and 4 bases at J, leaving 13 bases unmatched. The CDR3 consists of 18 residues. The germline CDR1 and CDR2 sequences are SGHRS and YFSETQ. The CDR3 spells CASSVSGAKRSGANVLTF. The CDR3 DNA sequence: TGCGCCAGCAGCGTTAGCGGGGCAAAAAGATCGGGGGCCAACGTCCTGACTTTC.